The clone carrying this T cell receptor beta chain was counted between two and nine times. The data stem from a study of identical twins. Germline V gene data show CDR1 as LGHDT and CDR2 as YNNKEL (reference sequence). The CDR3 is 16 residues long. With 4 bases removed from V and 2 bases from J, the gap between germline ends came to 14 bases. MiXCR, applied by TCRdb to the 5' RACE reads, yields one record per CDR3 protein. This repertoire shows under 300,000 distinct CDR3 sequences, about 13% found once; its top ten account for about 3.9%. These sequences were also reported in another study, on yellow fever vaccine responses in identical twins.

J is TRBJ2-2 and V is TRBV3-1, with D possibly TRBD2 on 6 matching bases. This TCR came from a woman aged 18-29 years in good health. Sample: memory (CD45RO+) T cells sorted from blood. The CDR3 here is CASSPLLASNTGELFF. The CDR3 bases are TGTGCCAGCAGCCCTCTGCTAGCGTCAAACACCGGGGAGCTGTTTTTT.